The clone carrying this TCR beta chain has only a few counts. The CDR3 is made up of 14 amino acids. V gave up 3 bases and J gave up 3 bases, with 11 bases separating them. The sample is drawn from a study of blood T cells in healthy people across ages. Caucasian individuals from Russia who were healthy and aged about 6 to 95 acted as donors. A sample-barcoded 5' primer and a J-beta primer mix were used in a second PCR of roughly 7 to 11 cycles. A single record per CDR3 protein comes from TCRdb applying MiXCR to the 5' RACE reads. The table records some 750,000 distinct CDR3 sequences, 22% of them present only once.

Source material: blood. This sequence was found in a man aged 65 to 79 in good health. The V and J genes are TRBV12-3 or TRBV12-4 and TRBJ1-1; D is unresolved. CDR3 nucleotide sequence: TGTGCCAGCAGTTTCTACGGGCAGGACACTGAAGCTTTCTTT. It is translated as CASSFYGQDTEAFF.